This is a list of T cell receptor beta chains from one sample in a study of T cell repertoires in cytomegalovirus infection. Each CDR3 protein is one row after TCRdb ran MiXCR on the reads. This table has more than 500,000 distinct CDR3 sequences, more than 15% appearing once. Sequencing input: CD8+ T cells from PBMCs. The receptors shown here come from a human donor in good health (CMV status not recorded). Some clones in this sample may be carry-over from other donors' samples. CDR3s include the opening cysteine and the closing phenylalanine or tryptophan. A D gene is named only where the DNA matches it firmly. Size tells how often a clone was seen (once, few, many) or the class of an expanded clone, and some rows leave it out.

J gene | D gene | CDR3 length | clone size | V gene | CDR3 protein | CDR3 DNA
TRBJ2-7 | . | 14 | . | TRBV2 | CASSVTGQSYEQYF | TGTGCCAGCAGTGTGACGGGACAATCCTACGAGCAGTACTTC
TRBJ1-5 | . | 14 | many | TRBV7-9 | CASSSTGRNQPQHF | TGTGCCAGCAGCTCGACAGGCCGCAATCAGCCCCAGCATTTT
TRBJ1-5 | . | 13 | many | TRBV11-2 | CASSLEWDQPQHF | TGTGCCAGCAGCTTAGAATGGGATCAGCCCCAGCATTTT
TRBJ2-1 | . | 16 | many | TRBV7-3 | CASSSVGGGSYNEQFF | TGTGCCAGCAGCAGTGTGGGGGGAGGCTCCTACAATGAGCAGTTCTTC
TRBJ1-4 | . | 14 | . | TRBV7-2 | CASSLQWVGENLFF | TGTGCCAGCAGCTTACAGTGGGTGGGTGAAAACCTGTTTTTT
TRBJ2-7 | . | 14 | few | TRBV5-4 | CASSLRGSPYEQYF | TGTGCCAGCAGCTTAAGAGGGTCGCCCTACGAGCAGTACTTC
TRBJ1-2 | TRBD1 | 14 | . | TRBV9 | CASSVNRGFYGYTF | TGTGCCAGCAGCGTAAACAGGGGCTTCTATGGCTACACCTTC
TRBJ1-5 | . | 14 | . | TRBV27 | CASSLWRGDQPQHF | TGTGCCAGCAGTTTATGGAGGGGCGATCAGCCCCAGCATTTT
TRBJ2-6 | . | 18 | many | TRBV4-1 | CASSQEWVPFSGANVLTF | TGCGCCAGCAGCCAAGAGTGGGTCCCTTTCTCTGGGGCCAACGTCCTGACTTTC
TRBJ2-7 | TRBD2 | 19 | . | TRBV4-1 | CASSQELLAGGGAAYEQYF | TGCGCCAGCAGCCAGGAATTACTAGCGGGAGGGGGGGCTGCCTACGAGCAGTACTTC
TRBJ1-3 | TRBD1 | 14 | . | TRBV25-1 | CASGVADRGNTIYF | TGTGCCAGCGGAGTAGCGGACAGGGGAAACACCATATATTTT
TRBJ2-1 | TRBD2 | 16 | many | TRBV12-3/TRBV12-4 | CASSRGLAETYNEQFF | TGTGCCAGCAGCCGGGGACTAGCGGAAACTTACAATGAGCAGTTCTTC
TRBJ2-7 | TRBD2 | 13 | few | TRBV15 | CATGTSGSGEQYF | TGTGCCACCGGGACTAGCGGGAGTGGCGAGCAGTACTTC
TRBJ1-2 | . | 15 | few | TRBV4-1 | CASSPYSSSNYGYTF | TGCGCCAGCAGCCCGTACAGCTCCTCTAACTATGGCTACACCTTC
TRBJ1-2 | . | 14 | . | TRBV27 | CASSLNRRNYGYTF | TGTGCCAGCAGTTTAAACCGGAGGAACTATGGCTACACCTTC
TRBJ1-1 | . | 12 | . | TRBV27 | CASSFPGRPAFF | TGTGCCAGCAGTTTCCCGGGTCGACCAGCTTTCTTT
TRBJ1-4 | . | 14 | . | TRBV27 | CASSDGPRGEKLFF | TGTGCCAGCAGTGACGGTCCCCGGGGTGAAAAACTGTTTTTT
TRBJ2-7 | TRBD2 | 14 | many | TRBV23-1 | CASSQGGVGYEQYF | TGCGCCAGCAGTCAGGGAGGGGTCGGATACGAGCAGTACTTC
TRBJ2-3 | . | 14 | . | TRBV5-6 | CASSLSASTDTQYF | TGTGCCAGCAGCTTGAGCGCGAGCACAGATACGCAGTATTTT
TRBJ1-1 | TRBD1 | 15 | many | TRBV7-6 | CASSPRQGLNTEAFF | TGTGCCAGCAGCCCCCGACAGGGATTGAACACTGAAGCTTTCTTT
TRBJ2-6 | . | 19 | few | TRBV12-5 | CASGLSLVLSLSGANVLTF | TGTGCTAGTGGTTTGTCCCTGGTCCTGAGCCTTTCTGGGGCCAACGTCCTGACTTTC
TRBJ2-2 | TRBD1 | 18 | many | TRBV6-1 | CASSEVYRDRANTGELFF | TGTGCCAGCAGTGAAGTTTACCGGGACAGGGCTAACACCGGGGAGCTGTTTTTT
TRBJ1-1 | . | 16 | few | TRBV19 | CASSLSNAPGDTEAFF | TGTGCCAGTAGTCTATCGAACGCCCCTGGGGACACTGAAGCTTTCTTT
TRBJ2-3 | TRBD2 | 14 | . | TRBV19 | CAITTSGGGDTQYF | TGTGCCATTACGACTAGCGGGGGAGGAGATACGCAGTATTTT
TRBJ2-5 | . | 15 | many | TRBV7-6 | CASSLQTESRETQYF | TGTGCCAGCAGCTTACAAACAGAAAGTAGAGAGACCCAGTACTTC
TRBJ1-6 | . | 14 | few | TRBV27 | CASSLWDYNSPLHF | TGTGCCAGCAGTTTATGGGATTATAATTCACCCCTCCACTTT
TRBJ1-2 | TRBD1 | 16 | . | TRBV29-1 | CSVEDSRDRANYGYTF | TGCAGCGTTGAAGACTCCCGGGACAGAGCTAACTATGGCTACACCTTC
TRBJ2-2 | . | 21 | many | TRBV28 | CASSSGDYWDPLKANTGELFF | TGTGCCAGCAGTTCAGGGGACTATTGGGATCCTCTAAAGGCGAACACCGGGGAGCTGTTTTTT
TRBJ1-1 | TRBD1 | 13 | many | TRBV28 | CASTLTGRTEAFF | TGTGCCAGCACTTTGACAGGGCGGACTGAAGCTTTCTTT
TRBJ2-7 | . | 18 | . | TRBV15 | CATSRDLARQTPSYEQYF | TGTGCCACCAGCAGAGATCTAGCGAGACAGACACCCTCCTACGAGCAGTACTTC
TRBJ1-4 | . | 16 | . | TRBV5-1 | CASSFGTKGEGEKLFF | TGCGCCAGCAGCTTCGGGACAAAGGGCGAGGGGGAAAAACTGTTTTTT
TRBJ2-3 | . | 14 | many | TRBV7-2 | CASSTGPATDTQYF | TGTGCCAGCAGCACGGGACCGGCCACAGATACGCAGTATTTT
TRBJ1-1 | . | 14 | many | TRBV7-9 | CASSFSVMNTEAFF | TGTGCCAGCAGCTTTTCCGTTATGAACACTGAAGCTTTCTTT
TRBJ1-5 | . | 14 | few | TRBV6-5 | CASSYSNGNQPQHF | TGTGCCAGCAGTTACTCGAATGGCAATCAGCCCCAGCATTTT
TRBJ1-2 | . | 14 | . | TRBV12-3/TRBV12-4 | CASSMVGDSSGYTF | TGTGCCAGCAGCATGGTCGGGGATTCGAGTGGCTACACCTTC
TRBJ2-7 | TRBD1 | 13 | few | TRBV20-1 | CSARGTGDYEQYF | TGCAGTGCTAGGGGGACAGGGGACTACGAGCAGTACTTC
TRBJ2-5 | TRBD2 | 18 | . | TRBV20-1 | CSATPLRLARSHQETQYF | TGCAGTGCTACGCCCCTTCGACTAGCGAGATCCCATCAAGAGACCCAGTACTTC
TRBJ1-5 | TRBD1 | 18 | . | TRBV20-1 | CSARGPGGLFYSNQPQHF | TGCAGTGCTAGAGGGCCAGGGGGTCTTTTTTATAGCAATCAGCCCCAGCATTTT
TRBJ1-5 | . | 15 | . | TRBV6-5 | CARTDVWVINQPQHF | TGTGCCAGAACCGACGTGTGGGTCATAAATCAGCCCCAGCATTTT
TRBJ2-1 | . | 12 | few | TRBV27 | CASSSPGAEQFF | TGTGCCAGCAGTTCCCCTGGTGCAGAGCAGTTCTTC